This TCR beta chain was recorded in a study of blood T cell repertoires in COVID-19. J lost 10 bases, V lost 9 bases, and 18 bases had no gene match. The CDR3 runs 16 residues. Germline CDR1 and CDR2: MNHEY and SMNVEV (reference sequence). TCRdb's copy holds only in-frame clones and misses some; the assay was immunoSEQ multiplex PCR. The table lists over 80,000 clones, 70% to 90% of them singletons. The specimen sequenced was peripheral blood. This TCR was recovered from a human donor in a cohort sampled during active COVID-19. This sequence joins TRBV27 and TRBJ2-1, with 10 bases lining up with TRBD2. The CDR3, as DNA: TGTGCCAGTTCCGACGACGGGCTAGCGGGAGCGGGAGAGCAGTTCTTC. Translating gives CASSDDGLAGAGEQFF.